This T cell receptor beta chain was recorded in a study of shared clonotypes between healthy human individuals. Study summary: The study enrolled a couple of women and three men aged 18 to 49. General study findings and limits: Rarefaction curves obtained for sorted subsets showed sequencing incomplete despite large depth.

The germline CDR1 and CDR2 sequences are LNHDA and SQIVND (reference sequence). V shed 4 bases and J shed 7 bases, with 8 bases lying between them. The CDR3 totals 12 residues. Using immunoSEQ multiplex PCR, the repertoire was profiled, and TCRdb retains in-frame clones only, with some absent. The sample holds about 990,000 clones; around 82% are singletons and the top ten take more than 0.55%. This clone showed up just a few times. The antigen is unknown. The chain joins TRBV19 to TRBJ2-4; D uncertain. Sequenced sample: memory CD4+ T cells from PBMCs. As for subset: CD45RA-negative fraction. The TCR sequence derives from a young man in good health. Some clones in this sample may be carry-over from other donors' samples. The CDR3 reads CASSTRLNIQYF. DNA of the CDR3: TGTGCCAGTAGTACACGACTCAACATTCAGTACTTC.